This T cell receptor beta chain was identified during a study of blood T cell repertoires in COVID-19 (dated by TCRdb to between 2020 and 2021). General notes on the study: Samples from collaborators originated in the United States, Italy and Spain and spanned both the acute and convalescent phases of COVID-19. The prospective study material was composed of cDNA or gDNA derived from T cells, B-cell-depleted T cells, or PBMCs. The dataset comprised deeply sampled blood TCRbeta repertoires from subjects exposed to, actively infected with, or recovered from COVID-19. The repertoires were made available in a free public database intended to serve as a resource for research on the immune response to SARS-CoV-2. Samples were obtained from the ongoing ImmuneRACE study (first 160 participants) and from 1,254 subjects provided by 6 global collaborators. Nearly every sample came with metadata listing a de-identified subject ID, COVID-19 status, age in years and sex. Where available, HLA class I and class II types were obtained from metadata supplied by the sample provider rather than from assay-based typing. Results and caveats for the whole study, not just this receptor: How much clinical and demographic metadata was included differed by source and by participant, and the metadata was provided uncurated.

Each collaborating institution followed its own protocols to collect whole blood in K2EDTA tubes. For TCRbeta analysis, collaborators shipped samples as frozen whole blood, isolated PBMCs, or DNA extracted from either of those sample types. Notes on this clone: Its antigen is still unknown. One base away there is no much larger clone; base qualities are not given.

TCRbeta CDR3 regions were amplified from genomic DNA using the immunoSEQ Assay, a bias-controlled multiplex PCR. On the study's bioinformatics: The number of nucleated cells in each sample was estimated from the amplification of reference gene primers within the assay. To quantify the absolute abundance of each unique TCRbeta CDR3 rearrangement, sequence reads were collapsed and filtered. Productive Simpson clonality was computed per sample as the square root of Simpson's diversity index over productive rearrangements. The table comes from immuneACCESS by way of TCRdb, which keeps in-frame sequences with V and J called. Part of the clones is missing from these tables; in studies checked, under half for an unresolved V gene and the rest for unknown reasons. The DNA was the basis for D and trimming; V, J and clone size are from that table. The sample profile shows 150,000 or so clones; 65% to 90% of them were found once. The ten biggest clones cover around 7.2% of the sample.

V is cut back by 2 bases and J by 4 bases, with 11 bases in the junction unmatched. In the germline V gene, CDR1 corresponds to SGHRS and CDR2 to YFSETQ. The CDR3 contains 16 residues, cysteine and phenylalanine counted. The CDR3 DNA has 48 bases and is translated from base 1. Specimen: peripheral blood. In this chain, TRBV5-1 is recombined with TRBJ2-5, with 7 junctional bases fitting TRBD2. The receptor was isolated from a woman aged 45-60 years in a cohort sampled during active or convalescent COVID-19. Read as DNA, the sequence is TGCGCCAGCAGCTTCGGCGAAGGTGGGGGGGGAGAGACCCAGTACTTC. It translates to CASSFGEGGGGETQYF.